These 18 T cell receptor beta chains share one sample of origin, sequenced in a study of T-cell reconstitution after alpha-beta-depleted transplantation in children listed by TCRdb under 2016. In the paper's terms, the treatment or condition label means: allogeneic hematopoietic cell transplantation with graft depleted of TCRalphabeta T cells and CD19 B cells. Library preparation employed PCR. The data were produced on an Illumina HiSeq 2500. TCR library preparation used molecular barcoding, with unique molecular identifiers applied to normalize quantification of the TCRbeta repertoire. Using fastp at Q25 and MiXCR, TCRdb reprocessed the public reads and kept productive beta chains. Each entry is one CDR3 protein sequence, shown with its most common DNA and genes. The sample yields about a million distinct CDR3 sequences; about 29% were counted once. The top ten clones comprise roughly 30% of the sample.

The starting material was PBMCs, mostly from graft donor cells, obtained 360 days after TCRalphabeta/CD19-depleted stem cell transplant. The receptor set was obtained from a boy under two years old who had a stem cell transplant for SCID, so the T cells may come from the graft donor.

The J gene is TRBJ1-1, the V gene TRBV12-3 or TRBV12-4; no definite D call. V shed 5 bases and J shed 0 bases, with 7 bases lying between them. CDR3 length: 13 amino acids. The CDR3 here is CASSPWVNTEAFF. The CDR3 bases are TGTGCCAGCAGTCCCTGGGTGAACACTGAAGCTTTCTTT.

The chain employs TRBV6-1 and TRBJ1-3; no definite D call. This CDR3 is built from 11 residues. V shed 8 bases and J shed 3 bases, with 5 bases lying between them. Looked up from germline, CDR1 is MNHNS and CDR2 is SASEGT. The CDR3 here is CASQIGNTIYF. The DNA for the CDR3 is TGTGCCAGCCAGATTGGAAACACCATATATTTT.

This clonotype was counted between two and nine times. At one end the junction does not follow the germline gene, possibly because of a read error. The chain is built from TRBV5-1 and TRBJ2-3; 11 bases agree with TRBD1. This CDR3 has 17 residues. Germline-derived CDR1 and CDR2 are SGHRS and YFSETQ. The CDR3 region has the DNA TGCGCCAGCAGTTTGGTTAAACCGGGACAGGGGGCAGATACGCAGTATTTT. Its protein product is CASSLVKPGQGADTQYF.

This clonotype was seen a single time. The V call is TRBV12-3 or TRBV12-4, the J call TRBJ2-3; tentative D call: TRBD2 (5 bases). V shed 2 bases and J shed 3 bases, with 18 bases lying between them. The CDR3 consists of 17 residues. The CDR3 bases are TGTGCCAGCAGTTTAAACCCCCTCCGCCCGGGGACAGATACGCAGTATTTT. Protein: CASSLNPLRPGTDTQYF.

This clonotype was counted once. V gene TRBV6-5 combines with J gene TRBJ2-3; 14 bases fit TRBD2. The germline V gene encodes CDR1 MNHEY and CDR2 SVGAGI. Losses at the gene ends were 3 bases for V and 1 base for J; bases not matched to a gene: 3. This CDR3 is built from 17 residues. CDR3 DNA: TGTGCCAGCAGTTATTCGGGACTAGCGGGGGGCACAGATACGCAGTATTTT. Amino acids: CASSYSGLAGGTDTQYF.

This clonotype was found a few times. This chain joins TRBV20-1 and TRBJ2-3; 14 nucleotides align to TRBD2. Germline V lookup: CDR1 DFQATT, CDR2 SNEGSKA (reference sequence). J lost 4 bases, V lost 0 bases, and 6 bases had no gene match. The CDR3 runs to 17 residues. The CDR3, as DNA: TGCAGTGCTAGAGATCCTCGGACTAGCGGGGGGCCAGATACGCAGTATTTT. This codes for CSARDPRTSGGPDTQYF.

V usage is TRBV27 and J usage is TRBJ2-7; D is unresolved. The V gene lost 5 bases and the J gene lost 4 bases, with 18 bases spanning the gap. Germline CDR1 is MNHEY and CDR2 is SMNVEV (reference sequence). This CDR3 has 15 residues. This chain's CDR3 is CASSPFGTGVYEQYF. CDR3 sequence (DNA): TGTGCCAGCAGTCCATTCGGCACTGGAGTATACGAGCAGTACTTC.

This clonotype has a count of ten or more. J is TRBJ2-2 and V is TRBV4-2; maybe TRBD1 (7 bases). Trimming removed 4 bases from V and 1 base from J, with 16 bases in between. The germline V gene has CDR1 LGHNA and CDR2 YNFKEQ. The CDR3 spans 17 residues. This CDR3 reads CASSLMSQGGNTGELFF. Written as DNA, the CDR3 is TGTGCCAGCAGCCTCATGAGCCAGGGGGGGAACACCGGGGAGCTGTTTTTT.

The chain links TRBV25-1 to TRBJ2-7, with a possible D match to TRBD2 (5 bases). The germline gives CDR1 MGHDK, CDR2 SYGVNS. The CDR3 has 12 residues. Trimming cost V 7 bases and J 7 bases, with 14 bases left between them. The CDR3 sequence is CASTHNGIEQYF. The CDR3 nucleotides are TGTGCCAGCACCCACAACGGGATTGAGCAGTACTTC.

The V call is TRBV2, the J call TRBJ2-2; TRBD1 matches at 8 bases. Trimming cost V 2 bases and J 7 bases; bases outside gene matches: 15. The CDR3 length is 18 residues. Germline CDR1 reads SNHLY; CDR2 reads FYNNEI. This CDR3 reads CASSEIARQGAHSGELFF. CDR3 in DNA: TGTGCCAGCAGTGAAATAGCCCGCCAGGGGGCGCATAGCGGGGAGCTGTTTTTT.

The chain combines TRBV5-1 with TRBJ1-1; unclear D gene. This CDR3 spans 16 amino acids. Trimming took 0 bases from V and 0 from J, leaving 12 bases between them. CDR1 SGHRS and CDR2 YFSETQ come from the germline V gene. The CDR3 protein is CASSLGYTKMNTEAFF. The CDR3 bases are TGCGCCAGCAGCTTGGGTTATACTAAGATGAACACTGAAGCTTTCTTT.

In this sample, this clonotype turned up a few times. The CDR3 bases are TGTGCCAGCAGCCCCCTACTAGCGGGGGGCCCCAATGAGCAGTTCTTC. Residues: CASSPLLAGGPNEQFF. The chain joins TRBV5-5 to TRBJ2-1, with 12 positions matching TRBD2. The ends lost 4 bases at V and 6 bases at J; junction bases unmatched: 8. CDR3 length: 16 amino acids. Germline lookup yields CDR1 SGHKS and CDR2 YYEKEE (reference sequence).

This chain connects TRBV18 to TRBJ2-1; TRBD1 might be the D (5 bases). Germline V gene data show CDR1 as KGHSH and CDR2 as LQKENI. V lost 1 base and J 6 bases, leaving 10 bases between the germline ends. CDR3 length: 14 amino acids. The CDR3, as DNA: TGTGCCAGCTCACCACAGTACAGGACCAATGAGCAGTTCTTC. Protein sequence: CASSPQYRTNEQFF.

The V call is TRBV11-2, the J call TRBJ2-1, with 7 bases identical to TRBD2. The CDR3 runs to 13 residues. With V trimmed by 5 bases and J by 8 bases, 6 bases remained unmatched. Germline V gene data show CDR1 as SGHAT and CDR2 as FQNNGV. CDR3 region: CASSVTGGDEQFF. The CDR3 DNA reads TGTGCCAGCAGCGTCACGGGAGGAGATGAGCAGTTCTTC.

The chain combines TRBV29-1 with TRBJ2-7; a weak D match, TRBD1 (5 bases). The CDR3 sequence is 14 residues long. Trimming left V 6 bases short and J 0 bases short, with 15 bases between. Germline V gives CDR1 SQVTM, CDR2 ANQGSEA. The CDR3 sequence: CSVARARSSYEQYF. Written as DNA, the CDR3 is TGCAGCGTGGCCAGGGCCCGAAGCTCCTACGAGCAGTACTTC.

This clonotype was seen a handful of times. The rearrangement uses TRBV5-1 and TRBJ2-5; no firm D call. V gave up 2 bases and J gave up 5 bases, with 13 bases separating them. The CDR3 runs to 14 residues. Germline V gene sequence: CDR1 SGHRS, CDR2 YFSETQ. CDR3 amino acids: CASSFELLGETQYF. The CDR3 DNA sequence: TGCGCCAGCAGCTTCGAACTATTGGGGGAGACCCAGTACTTC.

This chain connects TRBV12-3 or TRBV12-4 to TRBJ2-3; D is unclear. This CDR3 is 12 amino acids long. Trimming pared 6 bases from V and 5 bases from J, leaving 9 bases between. The CDR3 DNA follows: TGTGCCAGCAGGCCCAATGTAGATACGCAGTATTTT. Its translation: CASRPNVDTQYF.

The CDR3 spells CSVGTGFETQYF. CDR3 nucleotides: TGCAGCGTGGGAACAGGTTTCGAGACCCAGTACTTC. The chain recombines TRBV29-1 with TRBJ2-5; tentatively, D is TRBD1 (5 bases). The CDR3 consists of 12 residues. CDR1 and CDR2 from the germline V gene are SQVTM and ANQGSEA. V lost 6 bases to trimming and J lost 5 bases, with 13 bases between them.